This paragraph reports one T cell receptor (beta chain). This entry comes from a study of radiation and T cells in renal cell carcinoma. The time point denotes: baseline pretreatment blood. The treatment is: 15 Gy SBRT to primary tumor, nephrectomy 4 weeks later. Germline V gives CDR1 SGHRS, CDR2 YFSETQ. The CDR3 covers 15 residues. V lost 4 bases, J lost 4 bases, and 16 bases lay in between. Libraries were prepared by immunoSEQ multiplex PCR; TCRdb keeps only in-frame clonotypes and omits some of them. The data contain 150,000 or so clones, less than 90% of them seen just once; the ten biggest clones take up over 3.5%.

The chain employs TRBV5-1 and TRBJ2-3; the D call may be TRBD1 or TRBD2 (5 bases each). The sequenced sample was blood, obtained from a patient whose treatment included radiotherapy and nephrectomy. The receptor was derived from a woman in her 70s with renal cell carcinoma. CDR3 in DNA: TGCGCCAGCAGCGAGACTATCCGAGGGGCAGATACGCAGTATTTT. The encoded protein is CASSETIRGADTQYF.